This T cell receptor beta chain emerged from a study of T cell changes during pregnancy in multiple sclerosis. V lost 7 bases and J lost 3, with 14 bases in between. From germline, CDR1 is SNHLY and CDR2 FYNNEI. The CDR3 is made up of 14 amino acids. Clones were sequenced by immunoSEQ multiplex PCR, and TCRdb holds only the in-frame ones, with some missing. Of 40,000 to 50,000 clones detected, 90% appear once; the ten largest clones hold 0.7%. The material was CD4+ T cells from peripheral blood mononuclear cells, obtained before pregnancy. The genes are TRBV2 and TRBJ2-3, with a tentative D call TRBD1 (6 bases). The TCR sequence derives from a female donor with multiple sclerosis, enrolled in a pregnancy study. In DNA form, the CDR3 reads TGTGCCAGCACCCGACTGAGGGGGACAGATACGCAGTATTTT. Protein: CASTRLRGTDTQYF.